The source of this T cell receptor beta chain is a study of radiotherapy plus CTLA-4 blockade in lung cancer. The CDR3 is 14 residues long. V lost 0 bases and J lost 9, with 14 bases in between. The germline V gene encodes CDR1 MNHEY and CDR2 SVGAGI. Repertoires were generated with immunoSEQ multiplex PCR, while TCRdb's copy carries only in-frame clones and drops some. This sample has 80,000 to 100,000 clones; 65% to 80% occur once, and the top ten carry around 3%. Patients with chemo-refractory metastatic non-small-cell lung cancer received focal radiation plus CTLA-4 blockade with ipilimumab. The TCR originated in a human donor with non-small cell lung cancer who had a partial response to radiotherapy plus ipilimumab. Some clones in this sample may be carry-over from other donors' samples. Here the sequenced sample was peripheral blood, taken from a patient treated with radiotherapy plus ipilimumab. V is TRBV6-5 and J is TRBJ1-1; D might be TRBD1 (6 bases). CDR3 nucleotide sequence: TGTGCCAGCAGTTACTCCTGGGGGCTGAGTAAAGCTTTCTTT. Translating gives CASSYSWGLSKAFF.